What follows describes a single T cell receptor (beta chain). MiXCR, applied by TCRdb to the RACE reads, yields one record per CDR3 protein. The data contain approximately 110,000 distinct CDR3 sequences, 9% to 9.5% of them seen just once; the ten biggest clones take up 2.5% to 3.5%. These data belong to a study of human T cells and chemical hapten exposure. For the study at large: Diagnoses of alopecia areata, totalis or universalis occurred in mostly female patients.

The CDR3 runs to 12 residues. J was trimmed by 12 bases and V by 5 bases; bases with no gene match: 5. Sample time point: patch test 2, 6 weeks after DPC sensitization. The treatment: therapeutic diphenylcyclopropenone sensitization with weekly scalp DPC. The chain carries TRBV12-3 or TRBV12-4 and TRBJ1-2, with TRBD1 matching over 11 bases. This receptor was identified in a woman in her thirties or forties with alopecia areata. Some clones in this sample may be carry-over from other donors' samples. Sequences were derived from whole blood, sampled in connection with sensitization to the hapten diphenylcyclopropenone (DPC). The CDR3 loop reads CASSPGTGGHTF. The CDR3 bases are TGTGCCAGCAGTCCCGGGACAGGGGGACACACCTTC.